The entry below describes one TCR beta chain. Germline V gene data show CDR1 as LGHNA and CDR2 as YSLEER. V was shortened by 1 base and J by 4 bases, with 13 bases between the two germline ends. The CDR3 contains 15 residues. These data are taken from a study of cytomegalovirus exposure and HLA in healthy donors. The primer mix had 60 Vbeta and 13 Jbeta primers. Assay used: immunoSEQ multiplex PCR; TCRdb lists only in-frame clones, some missing. The sample has over 120,000 clones; approximately 84% are singletons. Sequencing was performed on PBMCs. This TCR was sampled from an older woman in good health and CMV-seropositive. V usage is TRBV4-3 and J usage is TRBJ1-2, with D tentatively TRBD1 (6 bases). The CDR3 region has the DNA TGCGCCAGCAGCCAAGGGGCGGGGGCCACCTATGGCTACACCTTC. It yields the protein CASSQGAGATYGYTF.